A single sample gave rise to the 31 T cell receptor beta chains below, sequenced in a study of blood T cell repertoires in COVID-19. The assay was immunoSEQ multiplex PCR, and TCRdb's table has in-frame clones only and misses some. In the table there are about 73,000 clones, 81% of which are singletons. The sample consisted of peripheral blood. Receptor source: a woman aged 70-85 years with acute or convalescent COVID-19.

This clone has a handful of counts. Germline and junction disagree at one end, which may indicate a read error. The chain recombines TRBV9 with TRBJ2-7; 8 nucleotides align to TRBD2. The CDR3 has 13 residues. Germline CDR1 reads SGDLS; CDR2 reads YYNGEE. CDR3 in amino acids: CASSVGGSGDRNF. CDR3 nucleotide sequence: TGTGCCAGCAGCGTAGGAGGTAGCGGGGACCGGAACTTC.

The chain joins TRBV5-6 to TRBJ1-4, with TRBD1 matching over 9 bases. V gave up 0 bases and J gave up 8 bases; unmatched junction bases: 8. The CDR3 consists of 16 residues. CDR1 and CDR2 (germline): SGHDT, YYEEEE. Here the CDR3 reads CASSLVGTGTGEKLFF. For the CDR3, the DNA is TGTGCCAGCAGCTTGGTGGGGACAGGGACAGGCGAAAAACTGTTTTTT.

The V and J genes are TRBV7-2 and TRBJ2-1, with 15 bases fitting TRBD2. With V trimmed by 4 bases and J by 5 bases, 3 bases remained unmatched. CDR1 and CDR2 (germline): SGHTA, FQGNSA. The CDR3 is 16 amino acids. The CDR3 sequence is CASSYGLAGGDNEQFF. The CDR3 nucleotides are TGTGCCAGCAGCTATGGACTAGCGGGAGGGGACAATGAGCAGTTCTTC. Full variable domain (rest looked up from reference TRBV7-2 and TRBJ2-1): GAGVSQSPSNKVTEKGKDVELRCDPISGHTALYWYRQSLGQGLEFLIYFQGNSAPDKSGLPSDRFSAERTGGSVSTLTIQRTQQEDSAVYLCASSYGLAGGDNEQFFGPGTRLTVL.

The chain joins TRBV25-1 to TRBJ1-2, with D hard to call. Germline lookup yields CDR1 MGHDK and CDR2 SYGVNS. The CDR3 is 16 residues long. The V end lost 4 bases, the J end lost 3 bases, and 18 bases lay between the germline ends. CDR3 DNA: TGTGCCAGCAGTGGAGTGACACCATCTTCGGACTATGGCTACACCTTC. Translation gives CASSGVTPSSDYGYTF.

The V call is TRBV28, the J call TRBJ1-5; 9 bases align to TRBD1. Germline V gene data show CDR1 as MDHEN and CDR2 as SYDVKM. Unmatched junction bases numbered 4, after V lost 2 bases and J lost 2 bases. CDR3 length: 16 residues. The DNA for the CDR3 is TGTGCCAGCAGTTTAAGGGGACAGGGCCGCAATCAGCCCCAGCATTTT. This sequence encodes CASSLRGQGRNQPQHF.

The CDR3 bases are TGTGCCAGCTCACCGAACCCGCCTGGCCCAGCAACTAATGAAAAACTGTTTTTT. Protein product: CASSPNPPGPATNEKLFF. The V and J genes are TRBV18 and TRBJ1-4; D is unresolved. The CDR3 is 18 amino acids. CDR1 is KGHSH and CDR2 is LQKENI in the germline V gene. V gave up 3 bases and J gave up 0 bases, with 17 bases separating them.

This rearrangement joins TRBV5-1 to TRBJ2-2; the D is unclear. Germline CDR1 is SGHRS and CDR2 is YFSETQ. The CDR3 loop spans 13 amino acids. V lost 4 bases and J 6 bases, leaving 10 bases between the germline ends. The CDR3 DNA reads as TGCGCCAGCAGCGTTAGCTTCTCCGGGGAGCTGTTTTTT. Protein: CASSVSFSGELFF.

The chain is built from TRBV27 and TRBJ2-7; a weak D match, TRBD2 (5 bases). The V and J ends lost 5 bases and 6 bases respectively, with 17 bases between them. This CDR3 contains 14 residues. CDR1 is MNHEY and CDR2 is SMNVEV in the germline V gene (reference sequence). In nucleotides, the CDR3 is TGTGCCAGCAGTACGTCCCGCATGGGGAGCGAGCAGTACTTC. It codes for CASSTSRMGSEQYF.

The rearrangement uses TRBV7-2 and TRBJ1-2; 9 bases align to TRBD1. The V gene end was trimmed by 5 bases and the J gene end by 8 bases; junction bases not matched to a gene: 18. This CDR3 has 17 residues. The V gene's germline CDR1 is SGHTA and CDR2 FQGNSA. The CDR3 here is CASSPTDRGRGGRGYTF. The CDR3 DNA follows: TGTGCCAGCAGCCCGACGGACAGGGGTCGCGGTGGTAGAGGCTACACCTTC. Supplemented by reference TRBV7-2 and TRBJ1-2, the full variable domain reads GAGVSQSPSNKVTEKGKDVELRCDPISGHTALYWYRQSLGQGLEFLIYFQGNSAPDKSGLPSDRFSAERTGGSVSTLTIQRTQQEDSAVYLCASSPTDRGRGGRGYTFGSGTRLTVV.

The rearrangement uses TRBV5-1 and TRBJ1-2, with 10 bases lining up with TRBD1. Germline V gives CDR1 SGHRS, CDR2 YFSETQ. The CDR3 is 15 residues long. J gave up 6 bases and V 3 bases, and 8 bases lay outside the gene matches. In nucleotides, the CDR3 is TGCGCCAGCAGCTCGGTCGGGACAGGGGTAGATGGCTACACCTTC. Its translation: CASSSVGTGVDGYTF.

V gene TRBV11-1 combines with J gene TRBJ1-1; D is unclear. CDR3 length: 12 residues. Germline V gene lookup returns CDR1 SGHAT and CDR2 FQDESV (reference sequence). Trimming removed 3 bases at V and 8 bases at J, with 10 bases between. Written as DNA, the CDR3 is TGTGCCAGCAGCTTCGGGAATCTCGAAGCTTTCTTT. Translated, it gives CASSFGNLEAFF.

Details on this clone: No DNA is shown, since the ends of the CDR3 on it are uncertain; the CDR3 is the one TCRdb lists. V and J are TRBV14 and TRBJ2-2; TRBD2 was called by the table and not checked on the DNA. Counting both end residues, the CDR3 totals 17 amino acids. The germline V gene encodes CDR1 SGHDN and CDR2 FVKESK. The CDR3 is CASSQKAGGFGAGELFF.

The genes are TRBV5-1 and TRBJ2-1; 12 bases map to TRBD2. This CDR3 contains 20 residues. Germline CDR1 reads SGHRS; CDR2 reads YFSETQ. V lost 1 base and J lost 3; bases outside the gene matches: 14. As DNA, the CDR3 is TGCGCCAGCAGCTTGTCACGCCGGACTAGCGGGAACCTAGTCTACAATGAGCAGTTCTTC. The encoded protein is CASSLSRRTSGNLVYNEQFF.

The V call is TRBV5-1, the J call TRBJ2-7, with TRBD1 identical over 8 bases. Germline trimming cut 0 bases from V and 0 bases from J; bases unmatched to any gene: 5. Germline assignment: CDR1 SGHRS and CDR2 YFSETQ. CDR3 length: 16 amino acids. This chain's CDR3 is CASSLGPGQDSYEQYF. CDR3 nucleotides: TGCGCCAGCAGCTTGGGACCGGGACAGGACTCCTACGAGCAGTACTTC.

The gene calls are TRBV11-2 and TRBJ2-7, with 7 bases lining up with TRBD1. J lost 0 bases, V lost 5 bases, and 4 bases had no gene match. The CDR3 extends over 14 amino acids. Looked up from germline, CDR1 is SGHAT and CDR2 is FQNNGV. This CDR3 is CASSQDRTSYEQYF. The DNA of the CDR3 is TGTGCCAGCAGCCAGGACAGGACCTCCTACGAGCAGTACTTC.

This chain uses TRBV5-1 with TRBJ2-2; 11 bases line up with TRBD2. The CDR3 is 14 residues long. V was clipped by 9 bases and J by 7 bases; unmatched bases: 8. Germline CDR1 is SGHRS and CDR2 is YFSETQ. The CDR3 loop reads CANRLAGGVGELFF. Written as DNA, the CDR3 is TGCGCCAACCGCCTAGCGGGAGGTGTCGGGGAGCTGTTTTTT.

The genes are TRBV27 and TRBJ1-5, with 11 bases identical to TRBD1. V lost 6 bases, J lost 5 bases, and 3 bases stayed unmatched. Germline V gene sequence: CDR1 MNHEY, CDR2 SMNVEV (reference sequence). The CDR3 is 14 amino acids. CDR3 bases: TGTGCCAGCAGAACGGGACAGGGGGATCAGCCCCAGCATTTT. This codes for CASRTGQGDQPQHF.

The V and J genes are TRBV28 and TRBJ1-1, with a tentative D call TRBD1 (5 bases). V lost 8 bases and J lost 4, with 14 bases in between. Germline V lookup: CDR1 MDHEN, CDR2 SYDVKM. This CDR3 has 13 residues. CDR3 residues: CASEDGGTTEAFF. CDR3 bases: TGTGCCAGCGAAGACGGGGGGACCACTGAAGCTTTCTTT.

The rearrangement uses TRBV6-4 and TRBJ2-1, with 14 bases that match TRBD2. From germline, CDR1 is MRHNA and CDR2 SNTAGT. There are 16 residues in the CDR3. V gave up 6 bases and J gave up 6 bases; unmatched junction bases: 7. CDR3 bases: TGTGCCAGCAGCGGACTAGCGGGAGGCCTCATCAATGAGCAGTTCTTC. This gives the protein CASSGLAGGLINEQFF.

The gene calls are TRBV15 and TRBJ2-1; D may be TRBD2 (6 bases). This CDR3 comprises 17 residues. Trimming pared 1 base from V and 7 bases from J, leaving 20 bases between. Looked up from germline, CDR1 is LNHNV and CDR2 is YYDKDF (reference sequence). CDR3: CATSRGRAGPESNEQFF. The DNA of the CDR3 is TGTGCCACCAGCAGAGGTCGAGCGGGCCCGGAGAGTAATGAGCAGTTCTTC.

Of note for this clone: The same CDR3 is also encoded by other DNA sequences in this sample. J is TRBJ1-1 and V is TRBV4-1; 7 nucleotides align to TRBD1. The germline CDR1 and CDR2 sequences are MGHRA and YSYEKL. This CDR3 has 14 amino acids. With 4 bases clipped from V and 1 base from J, the junction kept 3 bases outside the gene matches. For the CDR3, the DNA is TGCGCCAGCAGCCGAGGACAGGAGAACACTGAAGCTTTCTTT. Encoded protein: CASSRGQENTEAFF.

The gene calls are TRBV5-1 and TRBJ1-4; 8 nucleotides align to TRBD1. V lost 3 bases and J lost 3; bases outside the gene matches: 4. The CDR3 is made up of 15 amino acids. CDR1 and CDR2 (germline): SGHRS, YFSETQ. The CDR3 sequence: CASSYQGAPNEKLFF. The CDR3 nucleotides are TGCGCCAGCAGCTACCAGGGGGCCCCTAATGAAAAACTGTTTTTT.

The rearrangement joins TRBV7-8 to TRBJ1-5; 9 bases map to TRBD1. With V trimmed by 1 base and J by 6 bases, 7 bases remained unmatched. CDR1 and CDR2 from the germline V gene are SGHVS and FQNEAQ. The CDR3 spans 16 residues. As DNA, the CDR3 is TGTGCCAGCAGCTTAGAAGGGACAGGGTTTTTTCAGCCCCAGCATTTT. Translated: CASSLEGTGFFQPQHF.

The chain joins TRBV6-1 to TRBJ1-1; possibly TRBD1 for D (6 bases). The CDR3 consists of 16 residues. Trimming removed 4 bases from V and 0 bases from J, with 15 bases in between. In germline, CDR1 is MNHNS, CDR2 SASEGT. The CDR3 here is CASSAGTRVMNTEAFF. The CDR3 DNA is TGTGCCAGCAGTGCCGGGACAAGGGTGATGAACACTGAAGCTTTCTTT.

The chain is built from TRBV29-1 and TRBJ2-5, with 7 nucleotides matching TRBD1. Per germline, CDR1 SQVTM and CDR2 ANQGSEA. Trimming cost V 5 bases and J 3 bases; bases outside gene matches: 12. This CDR3 is 15 amino acids long. The CDR3 loop reads CSVPQWGQKEETQYF. For the CDR3, the DNA is TGCAGCGTTCCTCAGTGGGGACAGAAAGAAGAGACCCAGTACTTC.

This CDR3 is CAIRQGDGYTF. The CDR3 DNA follows: TGTGCCATCCGACAGGGAGACGGCTACACCTTC. The chain joins TRBV18 to TRBJ1-2; 7 nucleotides agree with TRBD1. The junction had 7 bases not matched to a gene; V was cut back by 10 bases and J by 8 bases. Germline V gives CDR1 KGHSH, CDR2 LQKENI. This CDR3 spans 11 amino acids.

The gene calls are TRBV5-5 and TRBJ1-1; perhaps TRBD1 as D (5 bases). Germline V gene data show CDR1 as SGHKS and CDR2 as YYEKEE (reference sequence). CDR3 length: 14 amino acids. V was trimmed by 4 bases and J by 1 base, leaving 11 bases between them. The chain's CDR3 is CASSPSGQNTEAFF. CDR3 sequence (DNA): TGTGCCAGCAGCCCCTCCGGACAGAACACTGAAGCTTTCTTT.

This chain connects TRBV10-3 to TRBJ1-6; the D is unclear. V was cut by 6 bases and J by 2 bases, with 11 bases left in between. The CDR3 extends over 15 amino acids. Germline V CDR1 and CDR2: ENHRY, SYGVKD. DNA of the CDR3: TGTGCCATCAGCCCAGAAACCCCCTATAATTCACCCCTCCACTTT. This encodes CAISPETPYNSPLHF.

The chain combines TRBV18 with TRBJ2-7; TRBD1 aligns across 7 bases. The V gene's germline CDR1 is KGHSH and CDR2 LQKENI. J was trimmed by 3 bases and V by 3 bases; bases with no gene match: 2. The CDR3 is made up of 13 amino acids. The CDR3: CASSPTGFYEQYF. The DNA of the CDR3 is TGTGCCAGCTCACCGACAGGGTTCTACGAGCAGTACTTC.

The chain is built from TRBV4-1 and TRBJ1-4, with D tentatively TRBD1 (5 bases). The germline gives CDR1 MGHRA, CDR2 YSYEKL. CDR3 size: 16 residues. V was clipped by 5 bases and J by 0 bases, with 13 bases between them. CDR3 coding DNA: TGCGCCAGCAGCGGCCAGGGAACGGCAACTAATGAAAAACTGTTTTTT. Its translation is CASSGQGTATNEKLFF.

This chain links TRBV6-1 with TRBJ1-1, with D perhaps TRBD1 (6 bases). The CDR3 covers 13 residues. Germline V lookup: CDR1 MNHNS, CDR2 SASEGT. With 3 bases removed from V and 2 bases from J, the gap between germline ends came to 7 bases. The CDR3 DNA reads TGTGCCAGCAGTGAGGGACAAAACACTGAAGCTTTCTTT. Protein: CASSEGQNTEAFF.